Below, 23 T cell receptor beta chains from the same sample are listed, as sequenced in a study of T cell changes during pregnancy in multiple sclerosis. TCRdb's copy holds only in-frame clones and misses some; the assay was immunoSEQ multiplex PCR. The sample records 40,000 to 55,000 clones, approximately 91% being singletons. The specimen comprised CD4+ T cells from peripheral blood mononuclear cells, sampled in the second trimester of pregnancy. Receptors originate from a female donor with multiple sclerosis, enrolled in a pregnancy study.

J is TRBJ1-2 and V is TRBV5-1, with 8 bases that match TRBD1. Germline V gives CDR1 SGHRS, CDR2 YFSETQ. This CDR3 has 16 amino acids. Trimming took 7 bases from V and 4 from J; bases not matched to a gene: 15. The CDR3 here is CASDTDRVLLIYGYTF. The CDR3 nucleotides are TGCGCCAGCGATACGGACAGGGTTTTGTTAATCTATGGCTACACCTTC. Full variable domain (remainder filled in from reference TRBV5-1 and TRBJ1-2): KAGVTQTPRYLIKTRGQQVTLSCSPISGHRSVSWYQQTPGQGLQFLFEYFSETQRNKGNFPGRFSGRQFSNSRSEMNVSTLELGDSALYLCASDTDRVLLIYGYTFGSGTRLTVV.

The chain recombines TRBV29-1 with TRBJ1-2, with D perhaps TRBD1 (5 bases). V lost 7 bases to trimming and J lost 3 bases, with 9 bases between them. The CDR3 spans 11 residues. Germline CDR1 and CDR2: SQVTM and ANQGSEA. CDR3 in amino acids: CSGWGDYGYTF. In DNA, the CDR3 is TGCAGCGGCTGGGGCGACTATGGCTACACCTTC.

The chain has TRBV19 and TRBJ2-1, with TRBD1 identical over 9 bases. CDR1 and CDR2 from the germline V gene are LNHDA and SQIVND (reference sequence). With 7 bases clipped from V and 2 bases from J, the junction kept 9 bases outside the gene matches. CDR3 length: 16 amino acids. CDR3 coding DNA: TGTGCCAGTAAATTTACCCGGACAGGGGCCTACAATGAGCAGTTCTTC. Translating gives CASKFTRTGAYNEQFF. Combining the CDR3 with reference TRBV19 and TRBJ2-1 gives the whole variable domain DGGITQSPKYLFRKEGQNVTLSCEQNLNHDAMYWYRQDPGQGLRLIYYSQIVNDFQKGDIAEGYSVSREKKESFPLTVTSAQKNPTAFYLCASKFTRTGAYNEQFFGPGTRLTVL.

The chain joins TRBV7-8 to TRBJ2-5; 7 bases are a match to TRBD1. The CDR3 has 14 amino acids. Germline V gene sequence: CDR1 SGHVS, CDR2 FQNEAQ. V was pared by 5 bases and J by 5 bases, with 8 bases of the junction left unmatched. The CDR3 is CASSRGTVGETQYF. The CDR3 DNA is TGTGCCAGCAGCCGAGGGACAGTTGGGGAGACCCAGTACTTC.

The chain recombines TRBV5-1 with TRBJ1-5, with 8 positions matching TRBD1. V trimming: 0 bases; J trimming: 6 bases; junction bases outside the gene matches: 5. The V gene's germline CDR1 is SGHRS and CDR2 YFSETQ. CDR3 length: 15 residues. The CDR3 spells CASSLGTGMPQPQHF. The CDR3 DNA sequence: TGCGCCAGCAGCTTGGGGACAGGGATGCCTCAGCCCCAGCATTTT.

The rearrangement links TRBV28 to TRBJ1-4; D may be TRBD1 (5 bases). Trimming stripped 2 bases from V and 6 bases from J, with 7 bases between. Germline loops: CDR1 MDHEN, CDR2 SYDVKM. This CDR3 spans 13 amino acids. The CDR3 is CASSLGRDEKLFF. In DNA form, the CDR3 reads TGTGCCAGCAGTTTAGGCAGGGATGAAAAACTGTTTTTT.

This clone was recorded only once. The chain recombines TRBV6-6 with TRBJ2-2; D remains ambiguous. This CDR3 has 14 amino acids. Trimming cost V 0 bases and J 6 bases, with 8 bases left between them. Germline V CDR1 and CDR2: MNHNY, SVGAGI (reference sequence). The CDR3 DNA follows: TGTGCCAGCAGTTACTCGTTATCTTCCGGGGAGCTGTTTTTT. It is translated as CASSYSLSSGELFF.

The chain has TRBV18 and TRBJ2-7, with 8 bases lining up with TRBD1. The trim removed 2 bases at V and 4 bases at J, leaving 16 bases unmatched. CDR1 and CDR2 (germline): KGHSH, LQKENI. This CDR3 comprises 18 residues. The CDR3 DNA reads TGTGCCAGCTCACCAGATTCGACTCCCGGGACAGGTGTTTACGAGCAGTACTTC. It yields the protein CASSPDSTPGTGVYEQYF.

CDR3 coding DNA: TGCAGCGTTGAAGATCGGCATAGCGGGGGGCCGAGGTTCTACGAGCAGTACTTC. Translating it yields CSVEDRHSGGPRFYEQYF. V is TRBV29-1 and J is TRBJ2-7; 10 nucleotides match TRBD2. This CDR3 is 18 amino acids long. In germline, CDR1 is SQVTM, CDR2 ANQGSEA. The V gene end was trimmed by 0 bases and the J gene end by 3 bases; junction bases not matched to a gene: 14.

The V gene is TRBV5-1, the J gene TRBJ1-1; tentatively, D is TRBD1 (5 bases). From germline, CDR1 is SGHRS and CDR2 YFSETQ. The V end lost 4 bases, the J end lost 6 bases, and 19 bases lay between the germline ends. The CDR3 is 15 amino acids. The CDR3 region is CASSPQAGPNSEAFF. For the CDR3, the DNA is TGCGCCAGCAGCCCTCAGGCAGGGCCCAACTCTGAAGCTTTCTTT.

This clone was seen once. The rearrangement joins TRBV15 to TRBJ2-5; weak D call: TRBD1 (6 bases). The CDR3 runs to 14 residues. V was cut by 1 base and J by 1 base, with 7 bases left in between. Germline V gene sequence: CDR1 LNHNV, CDR2 YYDKDF (reference sequence). CDR3 amino acids: CATSRGQAQETQYF. In nucleotides, the CDR3 is TGTGCCACCAGCAGAGGACAGGCCCAAGAGACCCAGTACTTC.

The V call is TRBV11-1, the J call TRBJ1-1, with TRBD1 as a possible D gene (5 bases). Trimming took off 2 bases at V and 2 bases at J, with 9 bases between the two ends. Germline values: CDR1 SGHAT, CDR2 FQDESV (reference sequence). The CDR3 extends over 14 amino acids. The CDR3 region has the DNA TGTGCCAGCAGCTTACGGGGGAGAAACACTGAAGCTTTCTTT. It specifies CASSLRGRNTEAFF. Supplemented by reference TRBV11-1 and TRBJ1-1, the full variable domain reads EAEVAQSPRYKITEKSQAVAFWCDPISGHATLYWYRQILGQGPELLVQFQDESVVDDSQLPKDRFSAERLKGVDSTLKIQPAELGDSAMYLCASSLRGRNTEAFFGQGTRLTVV.

This chain joins TRBV7-2 and TRBJ2-7; TRBD1 matches 12 bases. CDR1 SGHTA and CDR2 FQGNSA come from the germline V gene. V was clipped by 4 bases and J by 2 bases; unmatched bases: 0. The CDR3 sequence is 14 residues long. The CDR3 bases are TGTGCCAGCAGCTGGGACAGGGGGCCCTACGAGCAGTACTTC. It specifies CASSWDRGPYEQYF.

This chain joins TRBV5-1 and TRBJ1-2, with D maybe TRBD1 (5 bases). The CDR3 has 13 residues. With 0 bases removed from V and 8 bases from J, the gap between germline ends came to 11 bases. Germline CDR1 is SGHRS and CDR2 is YFSETQ. CDR3 loop: CASSLAQGLGYTF. CDR3 in DNA: TGCGCCAGCAGCTTGGCCCAGGGTCTCGGCTACACCTTC.

The chain employs TRBV6-1 and TRBJ1-1, with D maybe TRBD1 (5 bases). Germline-derived CDR1 and CDR2 are MNHNS and SASEGT. With 5 bases removed from V and 2 bases from J, the gap between germline ends came to 9 bases. The length of the CDR3 is 13 residues. CDR3 in amino acids: CASSHDSNTEAFF. The CDR3 bases are TGTGCCAGCAGTCACGACAGTAACACTGAAGCTTTCTTT.

The genes are TRBV2 and TRBJ1-1; D is unresolved. The CDR3 runs 13 residues. Germline V gene data show CDR1 as SNHLY and CDR2 as FYNNEI. The ends were cut back, 3 bases at V and 1 base at J, with 6 bases in the middle. The DNA for the CDR3 is TGTGCCAGCAGTGAGAGGTGGAACACTGAAGCTTTCTTT. It is translated as CASSERWNTEAFF.

The rearrangement uses TRBV5-8 and TRBJ2-5; 9 bases line up with TRBD1. This CDR3 has 15 residues. The ends lost 4 bases at V and 4 bases at J; junction bases unmatched: 8. In germline, CDR1 is SGHTS, CDR2 YDEGEE. The DNA for the CDR3 is TGTGCCAGCAGCCGTCCTCCGGGACAGGGAGAGACCCAGTACTTC. Its protein product is CASSRPPGQGETQYF.

The chain is built from TRBV18 and TRBJ1-1; 9 bases are shared with TRBD1. CDR3 length: 17 amino acids. CDR1 and CDR2 from the germline V gene are KGHSH and LQKENI. After removal of 3 bases from V and 0 bases from J, the junction contained 8 bases not matched to a gene. The CDR3 loop is CASSPLGQGGVNTEAFF. The CDR3 coding sequence is TGTGCCAGCTCACCTTTGGGACAGGGAGGGGTGAACACTGAAGCTTTCTTT. Full variable domain (rest looked up from reference TRBV18 and TRBJ1-1): NAGVMQNPRHLVRRRGQEARLRCSPMKGHSHVYWYRQLPEEGLKFMVYLQKENIIDESGMPKERFSAEFPKEGPSILRIQQVVRGDSAAYFCASSPLGQGGVNTEAFFGQGTRLTVV.

CDR3 nucleotides: TGTGCCAGCAGCTTGCAGCGGTCGTACCAAGAGACCCAGTACTTC. Protein sequence: CASSLQRSYQETQYF. The chain is built from TRBV7-8 and TRBJ2-5; possible D gene TRBD2, 5 bases. Trimming shortened V by 3 bases and J by 0 bases, and 11 bases separated the two germline ends. CDR3 length: 15 amino acids. Germline CDR1 is SGHVS and CDR2 is FQNEAQ.

The chain has TRBV27 and TRBJ1-1; D uncertain. The CDR3 extends over 13 amino acids. CDR1 MNHEY and CDR2 SMNVEV come from the germline V gene (reference sequence). V lost 3 bases, J lost 8 bases, and 13 bases lay in between. In DNA form, the CDR3 reads TGTGCCAGCAGTTTCCCAGACGGGAAAGAAGCTTTCTTT. Encoded protein: CASSFPDGKEAFF.

The gene calls are TRBV23-1 and TRBJ2-7, with 8 bases lining up with TRBD1. TRBV23-1 is assigned to the ORF class and has an uncertain function. The ends lost 2 bases at V and 3 bases at J; junction bases unmatched: 12. CDR3 length equals 17 residues. The CDR3 region is CASSQTADRVGIYEQYF. The CDR3 DNA reads TGCGCCAGCAGTCAAACCGCGGACAGGGTAGGTATCTACGAGCAGTACTTC.

The V call is TRBV6-4, the J call TRBJ2-2; no clear D. In germline, CDR1 is MRHNA, CDR2 SNTAGT. The CDR3 runs 15 residues. With 2 bases removed from V and 1 base from J, the gap between germline ends came to 8 bases. The CDR3 DNA reads as TGTGCCAGCAGTGACCGAGTCCTGAACACCGGGGAGCTGTTTTTT. Residues: CASSDRVLNTGELFF.

The V call is TRBV11-2, the J call TRBJ1-1, with 8 positions matching TRBD1. The V gene end was trimmed by 5 bases and the J gene end by 6 bases; junction bases not matched to a gene: 14. Germline loops: CDR1 SGHAT, CDR2 FQNNGV. There are 16 residues in the CDR3. CDR3 protein: CASSMRQGPLLAEAFF. Here the CDR3 DNA reads TGTGCCAGCAGCATGAGACAGGGGCCTTTACTCGCTGAAGCTTTCTTT. Looking up the rest from reference TRBV11-2 and TRBJ1-1 gives the full variable domain: EAGVAQSPRYKIIEKRQSVAFWCNPISGHATLYWYQQILGQGPKLLIQFQNNGVVDDSQLPKDRFSAERLKGVDSTLKIQPAKLEDSAVYLCASSMRQGPLLAEAFFGQGTRLTVV.